One sample yielded the 19 T cell receptor beta chains listed below, sequenced in a study of cytomegalovirus exposure and HLA in healthy donors. The PCR ran on 60 Vbeta and 13 Jbeta primers. Produced via immunoSEQ multiplex PCR; TCRdb's table is partial and in-frame only. This table holds some 170,000 clones, 70% to 90% found once. Sequencing was done on a sample of PBMCs. These receptors were taken from a woman aged 25-40 years in good health and CMV-seronegative.

V gene TRBV28 combines with J gene TRBJ2-7; D not certain. CDR1 is MDHEN and CDR2 is SYDVKM in the germline V gene. Trimming left V 7 bases short and J 0 bases short, with 10 bases between. The CDR3 loop spans 13 amino acids. CDR3 DNA sequence: TGTGCCAGCATAAGCGCGTACTCCTACGAGCAGTACTTC. Its protein product is CASISAYSYEQYF.

This clone was observed once. The chain recombines TRBV7-2 with TRBJ1-2; D perhaps matches TRBD1 (5 bases). Germline CDR1 reads SGHTA; CDR2 reads FQGNSA. This CDR3 has 16 residues. Trimming cost V 5 bases and J 0 bases, with 16 bases left between them. CDR3 in amino acids: CASSPYRQGPNYGYTF. CDR3 coding DNA: TGTGCCAGCAGCCCGTATCGCCAGGGCCCTAACTATGGCTACACCTTC.

The genes are TRBV27 and TRBJ1-5; no definite D call. This CDR3 comprises 13 residues. Germline V CDR1 and CDR2: MNHEY, SMNVEV (reference sequence). V dropped 3 bases and J dropped 5 bases, with 8 bases sitting between them. CDR3 nucleotides: TGTGCCAGCAGTTTGAGGAGAGATCAGCCCCAGCATTTT. Protein: CASSLRRDQPQHF.

The chain employs TRBV4-1 and TRBJ1-1; 8 positions match TRBD1. Looked up from germline, CDR1 is MGHRA and CDR2 is YSYEKL. The CDR3 spans 17 residues. V shed 0 bases, J shed 1 base, and the junction held 7 bases outside the gene matches. CDR3 DNA: TGCGCCAGCAGCCAAGACAGGGGGCGAGCGGGGAACACTGAAGCTTTCTTT. It encodes CASSQDRGRAGNTEAFF.

This rearrangement joins TRBV6-5 to TRBJ1-2, with 7 bases lining up with TRBD1. This CDR3 has 15 amino acids. The germline gives CDR1 MNHEY, CDR2 SVGAGI. After removal of 8 bases from V and 2 bases from J, the junction contained 11 bases not matched to a gene. The DNA of the CDR3 is TGTGCCAGCCGGCCGGAGGGGGCAGAGAACTATGGCTACACCTTC. The encoded protein is CASRPEGAENYGYTF.

The chain has TRBV7-2 and TRBJ2-7; TRBD1 matches 8 bases. With 3 bases clipped from V and 3 bases from J, the junction kept 7 bases outside the gene matches. The germline gives CDR1 SGHTA, CDR2 FQGNSA. This CDR3 has 15 residues. The CDR3 nucleotides read TGTGCCAGCAGCTTTTTCGGGGGACAGGTCTACGAGCAGTACTTC. Translation: CASSFFGGQVYEQYF.

The chain uses TRBV2 and TRBJ2-7; TRBD1 is a possible D gene (5 bases). Germline V gene sequence: CDR1 SNHLY, CDR2 FYNNEI. The CDR3 extends over 14 amino acids. Trimming cost V 0 bases and J 5 bases, with 11 bases left between them. The DNA for the CDR3 is TGTGCCAGCAGTGAAGCGCCGAAGGGGCACGAGCAGTACTTC. As protein: CASSEAPKGHEQYF.

This chain links TRBV27 with TRBJ2-7, with a possible D match to TRBD1 (6 bases). V was pared by 2 bases and J by 4 bases, with 12 bases between. Germline loops: CDR1 MNHEY, CDR2 SMNVEV (reference sequence). The CDR3 is 14 amino acids. The CDR3 sequence is CASSLNRQVYEQYF. The CDR3 coding sequence is TGTGCCAGCAGTTTAAACAGACAGGTTTACGAGCAGTACTTC.

J is TRBJ1-2 and V is TRBV10-2; 11 bases agree with TRBD1. After removal of 8 bases from V and 12 bases from J, the junction contained 5 bases not matched to a gene. Germline values: CDR1 WSHSY, CDR2 SAAADI. CDR3 size: 11 residues. The DNA of the CDR3 is TGCGCCAGCTCAGAGGACAGGGGGCACACCTTC. Translating it yields CASSEDRGHTF.

V gene TRBV9 combines with J gene TRBJ2-1, with 8 bases aligning to TRBD2. V was pared by 0 bases and J by 2 bases, with 10 bases of the junction left unmatched. The CDR3 has 18 residues. The V gene's germline CDR1 is SGDLS and CDR2 YYNGEE. This CDR3 is CASSVVSGASGPYNEQFF. The CDR3 DNA sequence: TGTGCCAGCAGCGTAGTGAGCGGGGCTAGCGGGCCCTACAATGAGCAGTTCTTC.

The V call is TRBV10-3, the J call TRBJ1-6; 9 bases match TRBD1. The CDR3 has 15 residues. V lost 10 bases and J lost 5; bases outside the gene matches: 9. The germline V gene encodes CDR1 ENHRY and CDR2 SYGVKD. This chain's CDR3 is CATNGQGRNNSPLHF. In nucleotides, the CDR3 is TGTGCCACAAATGGACAGGGGAGAAATAATTCACCCCTCCACTTT.

J is TRBJ1-4 and V is TRBV5-1, with a tentative D call TRBD1 (5 bases). The V end lost 0 bases, the J end lost 7 bases, and 7 bases lay between the germline ends. CDR3 length: 13 residues. CDR1 SGHRS and CDR2 YFSETQ come from the germline V gene. CDR3 nucleotides: TGCGCCAGCAGCTTGGGGGGCTCTGAAAAACTGTTTTTT. It specifies CASSLGGSEKLFF.

A remark on this clone: Its ends do not fully match the called genes, so a read error is possible. The chain has TRBV27 and TRBJ2-6; 8 bases line up with TRBD1. CDR1 and CDR2 from the germline V gene are MNHEY and SMNVEV (reference sequence). The CDR3 runs 17 residues. CDR3 coding DNA: TGTGCCAGCAGGCAGACAGGGGTGACGTCTGGGGCCAACGGCCTGACTTTC. Its translation is CASRQTGVTSGANGLTF.

The chain has TRBV2 and TRBJ2-3; 7 nucleotides agree with TRBD1. This CDR3 has 15 amino acids. Per germline, CDR1 SNHLY and CDR2 FYNNEI. J was trimmed by 1 base and V by 7 bases; bases with no gene match: 8. The CDR3 here is CASKIQGIGTDTQYF. CDR3 DNA: TGTGCCAGCAAGATACAGGGGATAGGCACAGATACGCAGTATTTT.

The chain uses TRBV5-1 and TRBJ1-1, with 9 bases identical to TRBD1. Germline-derived CDR1 and CDR2 are SGHRS and YFSETQ. V shed 0 bases and J 0 bases; nucleotides not matched to a gene: 6. This CDR3 has 17 residues. CDR3 protein: CASSLAPTGGMNTEAFF. The DNA for the CDR3 is TGCGCCAGCAGCTTGGCTCCCACAGGGGGCATGAACACTGAAGCTTTCTTT.

V gene TRBV5-1 combines with J gene TRBJ2-7, with D possibly matching TRBD1 (6 bases). V was cut by 3 bases and J by 3 bases, with 16 bases left in between. Germline V gene lookup returns CDR1 SGHRS and CDR2 YFSETQ. The CDR3 extends over 15 amino acids. CDR3 DNA sequence: TGCGCCAGCAGCTACGAATTCAGGGGCCGCTACGAGCAGTACTTC. Its translation is CASSYEFRGRYEQYF.

The V and J genes are TRBV5-1 and TRBJ1-6; TRBD1 matches 7 bases. CDR3 size: 17 residues. V shed 4 bases, J shed 12 bases, and the junction held 19 bases outside the gene matches. CDR1 is SGHRS and CDR2 is YFSETQ in the germline V gene. CDR3 protein: CASSPDSLWGQSGPLHF. The CDR3 region has the DNA TGCGCCAGCAGCCCGGACTCATTGTGGGGACAGTCTGGACCCCTCCACTTT.

This chain uses TRBV11-2 with TRBJ1-1; no clear D gene. V shed 1 base and J shed 1 base, with 13 bases lying between them. The CDR3 is 16 residues long. Looked up from germline, CDR1 is SGHAT and CDR2 is FQNNGV. Here the CDR3 DNA reads TGTGCCAGCAGCTTAGGACTTTCCAGAGAGAACACTGAAGCTTTCTTT. It translates to CASSLGLSRENTEAFF.

The J gene is TRBJ2-7, the V gene TRBV4-1; 7 nucleotides align to TRBD2. The junction had 7 bases not matched to a gene; V was cut back by 0 bases and J by 2 bases. The CDR3 contains 16 residues. Germline-derived CDR1 and CDR2 are MGHRA and YSYEKL. The DNA of the CDR3 is TGCGCCAGCAGCCAAGAAGGAATGAGCGGGACCTACGAGCAGTACTTC. Translating it yields CASSQEGMSGTYEQYF.